This T cell receptor (beta chain) was identified during a study of brain T cells in children with intractable seizures. Trimming cost V 0 bases and J 2 bases, with 8 bases left between them. From germline, CDR1 is LGHDT and CDR2 YNNKEL (reference sequence). The CDR3 has 15 amino acids. Sequencing was performed with immunoSEQ multiplex PCR; in TCRdb, only in-frame clones are kept and a portion is missing. This table holds more than 40,000 clones, 80% to 95% found once. The sample here was peripheral blood, taken at surgery. The V gene is TRBV3-1 (or the pseudogene TRBV3-2), the J gene TRBJ2-1; D might be TRBD1 (5 bases). This TCR came from a girl aged 2 to 10 with tuberous sclerosis and intractable seizures. In nucleotides, the CDR3 is TGTGCCAGCAGCCAAGAAGGGGATACCTACAATGAGCAGTTCTTC. This translates into CASSQEGDTYNEQFF.